The 9 T cell receptor beta chains below come from one sample, sequenced in a study of cytomegalovirus exposure and HLA in healthy donors. The PCR made use of 60 Vbeta and 13 Jbeta primers. Assay: immunoSEQ multiplex PCR; the TCRdb copy retains only in-frame clones and omits some. The repertoire consists of about 62,000 clones, with about 89% occurring once and the leading ten covering approximately 1.4%. The sequenced sample was PBMCs. All receptors derive from a man between 18 and 29 years old in good health and CMV-seronegative.

This clone has more than one count but fewer than ten. CDR3 amino acids: CASSQLGQVSGNTIYF. The CDR3 nucleotides are TGCGCCAGCAGCCAATTGGGACAGGTCTCTGGAAACACCATATATTTT. V and J are TRBV4-1 and TRBJ1-3, with 8 bases aligning to TRBD1. The ends lost 2 bases at V and 0 bases at J; junction bases unmatched: 3. Germline V gives CDR1 MGHRA, CDR2 YSYEKL. CDR3 length: 16 amino acids.

This chain uses TRBV7-6 with TRBJ2-7; possibly TRBD2 for D (5 bases). The CDR3 runs 15 residues. Trimming took 0 bases from V and 1 from J, leaving 10 bases between them. Germline V gene data show CDR1 as SGHVS and CDR2 as FNYEAQ. This CDR3 reads CASSLARAASYEQYF. The DNA of the CDR3 is TGTGCCAGCAGCTTAGCGCGGGCAGCATCCTACGAGCAGTACTTC.

This chain links TRBV6-5 with TRBJ1-2; TRBD1 agrees at 7 bases. Germline-derived CDR1 and CDR2 are MNHEY and SVGAGI. The CDR3 is 13 amino acids. The J segment lost 6 bases and the V segment lost 6 bases, leaving 7 bases of the junction unmatched. CDR3 sequence: CASSRQGEDGYTF. CDR3 nucleotides: TGTGCCAGCAGCAGACAGGGCGAGGATGGCTACACCTTC.

The rearrangement uses TRBV29-1 and TRBJ1-2; 10 nucleotides agree with TRBD1. In germline, CDR1 is SQVTM, CDR2 ANQGSEA. The CDR3 consists of 17 residues. V trimming: 7 bases; J trimming: 1 base; junction bases outside the gene matches: 15. Here the CDR3 reads CSDISRDRGPLNYGYTF. The CDR3, as DNA: TGCAGCGACATAAGCCGGGACAGGGGCCCTCTTAACTATGGCTACACCTTC.

V usage is TRBV10-3 and J usage is TRBJ1-2; D is uncertain. Looked up from germline, CDR1 is ENHRY and CDR2 is SYGVKD. The CDR3 length is 13 residues. V shed 8 bases and J shed 0 bases, with 10 bases lying between them. The CDR3 loop is CAIGVGPNYGYTF. CDR3 sequence (DNA): TGTGCCATCGGCGTTGGGCCTAACTATGGCTACACCTTC.

This clone has a single count. The chain employs TRBV7-8 and TRBJ2-1, with a possible D match to TRBD1 (5 bases). The V and J ends lost 1 base and 10 bases respectively, with 14 bases between them. This CDR3 has 14 amino acids. The germline V gene has CDR1 SGHVS and CDR2 FQNEAQ. Written as DNA, the CDR3 is TGTGCCAGCAGCTTAGTCGAGACAGCTCCCGAGCAGTTCTTC. It translates to CASSLVETAPEQFF.

The chain couples TRBV27 to TRBJ2-7; the D gene is possibly TRBD2 (6 bases). The CDR3 extends over 14 amino acids. V lost 0 bases, J lost 6 bases, and 12 bases lay in between. Per the germline V gene, CDR1 is MNHEY and CDR2 is SMNVEV (reference sequence). The CDR3 sequence: CASSLSGGASEQYF. The CDR3 DNA reads TGTGCCAGCAGTTTATCGGGGGGAGCTAGCGAGCAGTACTTC.

The V and J genes are TRBV9 and TRBJ1-5; TRBD1 might be the D (6 bases). Germline loops: CDR1 SGDLS, CDR2 YYNGEE. There are 14 residues in the CDR3. The germline V and J ends were trimmed by 1 base and 8 bases, with 13 bases remaining between them. In DNA form, the CDR3 reads TGTGCCAGCAGCGTATTGGGGGGGCTGGAGCCCCAGCATTTT. Its protein is CASSVLGGLEPQHF.

The rearrangement links TRBV30 to TRBJ1-2; D unresolved. Germline V gene data show CDR1 as GTSNPN and CDR2 as SVGIG (reference sequence). Trimming took 8 bases from V and 8 from J, leaving 9 bases between them. This CDR3 spans 9 amino acids. The CDR3 region has the DNA TGTGCCGCGGTAGAGGGCTACACCTTC. As protein: CAAVEGYTF.